Below, 23 T cell receptor beta chains from the same sample are listed, as sequenced in a study of T cell repertoires in cytomegalovirus infection. TCRdb redid the calling of the reads with MiXCR, one entry per CDR3 protein. The sample includes some 700,000 distinct CDR3 sequences, roughly 35% of them seen just once. Sequences were obtained from PBMCs. These TCRs come from a human donor in good health (CMV status not recorded). Some clones in this sample may be carry-over from other donors' samples.

This clonotype was counted ten times or more. V is TRBV25-1 and J is TRBJ2-3; D gene ambiguous. Germline V gene lookup returns CDR1 MGHDK and CDR2 SYGVNS. The CDR3 is made up of 14 amino acids. Deletions cut 8 bases from V and 1 base from J, with 13 bases between. CDR3 loop: CASERREGTDTQYF. The CDR3 region has the DNA TGTGCCAGCGAGCGACGAGAGGGCACAGATACGCAGTATTTT.

This clonotype was detected only once. The rearrangement links TRBV7-9 to TRBJ1-6; D unresolved. Germline assignment: CDR1 SEHNR and CDR2 FQNEAQ (reference sequence). The CDR3 is made up of 16 amino acids. Trimming removed 10 bases at V and 8 bases at J, with 24 bases between. CDR3 nucleotides: TGTGCCACCCCGTCCCAAAGAGCGAGGGCGGATTCACCCCTCCACTTT. Amino acid sequence: CATPSQRARADSPLHF.

The CDR3, as DNA: TGTGCCATCAGTGAAGAGGCGGGGCCCTACGAGCAGTACTTC. The encoded protein is CAISEEAGPYEQYF. This sequence joins TRBV10-3 and TRBJ2-7, with a tentative D call TRBD2 (6 bases). This CDR3 is 14 amino acids long. The V and J ends lost 3 bases and 2 bases respectively, with 11 bases between them. Germline CDR1 and CDR2: ENHRY and SYGVKD.

The chain uses TRBV20-1 and TRBJ1-5, with 7 bases matching TRBD1. After removal of 0 bases from V and 5 bases from J, the junction contained 10 bases not matched to a gene. From germline, CDR1 is DFQATT and CDR2 SNEGSKA (reference sequence). CDR3 length equals 16 residues. CDR3 nucleotides: TGCAGTGCTAGAGACCTAAGACAGGGAGGCGATCAGCCCCAGCATTTT. Its protein product is CSARDLRQGGDQPQHF.

This clonotype was seen only a few times. The chain has TRBV12-3 or TRBV12-4 and TRBJ2-1; D may be TRBD2 (6 bases). CDR3 length equals 19 residues. The germline V and J ends were trimmed by 8 bases and 1 base, with 27 bases remaining between them. The DNA for the CDR3 is TGTGCCAGCTCTAACCGGGGGAGGTTCGGGAGCGGATCCTACAATGAGCAGTTCTTC. This gives the protein CASSNRGRFGSGSYNEQFF.

Only one count was recorded for this clonotype. Relative to the germline gene, one junction end is altered; a read error may explain this. J is TRBJ2-7 and V is TRBV28; D not certain. The CDR3 length is 11 residues. Germline CDR1 is MDHEN and CDR2 is SYDVKM. The CDR3, as DNA: TGTGACAGCAGTTTATTGTACGAGCAGCACTTC. Its translation is CDSSLLYEQHF.

Points on this clonotype: A read error may account for a junction end that differs from germline. The rearrangement links TRBV7-9 to TRBJ1-3, with a possible D match to TRBD1 (6 bases). There are 14 residues in the CDR3. The germline V gene encodes CDR1 SEHNR and CDR2 FQNEAQ (reference sequence). In nucleotides, the CDR3 is TGTGCCAGCAGCCGCGGACAGTTTGGAAAGACCATATATTTT. Protein: CASSRGQFGKTIYF.

The chain couples TRBV29-1 to TRBJ2-3; D possibly matches TRBD1 or TRBD2 (5 bases each). The V end lost 4 bases, the J end lost 2 bases, and 10 bases lay between the germline ends. This CDR3 is built from 13 residues. Germline lookup yields CDR1 SQVTM and CDR2 ANQGSEA. CDR3 amino acids: CSVVAGTTDTQYF. In DNA, the CDR3 is TGCAGCGTTGTGGCAGGGACCACAGATACGCAGTATTTT.

This clonotype occurred many times. The chain links TRBV12-3 or TRBV12-4 to TRBJ2-3, with D possibly matching TRBD2 (5 bases). The CDR3 is made up of 11 amino acids. V was pared by 10 bases and J by 4 bases, with 9 bases between. CDR3: CATLGADTQYF. The DNA for the CDR3 is TGTGCCACCCTCGGGGCAGATACGCAGTATTTT.

CDR3 sequence: CATASSGANVLTF. The CDR3 DNA sequence: TGTGCCACTGCCAGCTCTGGGGCCAACGTCCTGACTTTC. The genes are TRBV10-3 and TRBJ2-6; D is undetermined. The germline V and J ends were trimmed by 10 bases and 0 bases, with 7 bases remaining between them. In germline, CDR1 is ENHRY, CDR2 SYGVKD. This CDR3 region has 13 residues.

This chain links TRBV5-6 with TRBJ2-1; 8 bases map to TRBD2. The CDR3 is 17 residues long. V shed 0 bases and J 0 bases; nucleotides not matched to a gene: 5. CDR1 and CDR2 (germline): SGHDT, YYEEEE. CDR3 loop: CASSLVASGHSYNEQFF. The CDR3 nucleotides are TGTGCCAGCAGCTTGGTTGCTAGCGGGCACTCCTACAATGAGCAGTTCTTC.

The chain combines TRBV7-3 with TRBJ2-1; 9 bases are shared with TRBD2. Losses at the gene ends were 1 base for V and 7 bases for J; bases not matched to a gene: 8. The CDR3 runs 16 residues. CDR1 is SGHTA, CDR2 FQGTGA, per germline. CDR3 nucleotide sequence: TGTGCCAGCAGCTTAAATGGCGGGGGGGCCCGAAATGAGCAGTTCTTC. As protein: CASSLNGGGARNEQFF.

This sequence joins TRBV5-1 and TRBJ1-1; D is perhaps TRBD1 (6 bases). The CDR3 spans 16 residues. Germline CDR1 and CDR2: SGHRS and YFSETQ. Trimming removed 0 bases from V and 1 base from J, with 13 bases in between. The CDR3 spells CASSLETGTANTEAFF. The CDR3, as DNA: TGCGCCAGCAGCTTGGAGACAGGTACCGCGAACACTGAAGCTTTCTTT. Complete variable domain (other parts from reference TRBV5-1 and TRBJ1-1): KAGVTQTPRYLIKTRGQQVTLSCSPISGHRSVSWYQQTPGQGLQFLFEYFSETQRNKGNFPGRFSGRQFSNSRSEMNVSTLELGDSALYLCASSLETGTANTEAFFGQGTRLTVV.

V usage is TRBV28 and J usage is TRBJ1-2, with TRBD1 identical over 9 bases. Germline CDR1 and CDR2: MDHEN and SYDVKM. After removal of 2 bases from V and 8 bases from J, the junction contained 6 bases not matched to a gene. The CDR3 has 14 amino acids. As DNA, the CDR3 is TGTGCCAGCAGTTTAGCGGACAGGGGCGGAGGCTACACCTTC. Translating gives CASSLADRGGGYTF.

The J gene is TRBJ2-7, the V gene TRBV10-3; D is possibly TRBD2 (7 bases). Germline V gene data show CDR1 as ENHRY and CDR2 as SYGVKD. The CDR3 loop spans 13 amino acids. V was trimmed by 6 bases and J by 5 bases, leaving 14 bases between them. This CDR3 is CAIRGGGGNEQYF. The CDR3 DNA sequence: TGTGCCATCAGGGGGGGGGGCGGAAACGAGCAGTACTTC.

The V gene is TRBV6-1, the J gene TRBJ2-1, with TRBD2 matching over 7 bases. Germline V gene sequence: CDR1 MNHNS, CDR2 SASEGT. This CDR3 is 14 amino acids long. V lost 4 bases to trimming and J lost 7 bases; unmatched junction nucleotides: 7. This CDR3 reads CASSVNGGSNEQFF. As DNA, the CDR3 is TGTGCCAGCAGTGTCAACGGGGGGTCTAATGAGCAGTTCTTC.

A note on this clonotype: One junction end disagrees with the germline gene, perhaps due to a read error. The rearrangement joins TRBV2 to TRBJ1-3; D may be TRBD1 (5 bases). From germline, CDR1 is SNHLY and CDR2 FYNNEI. The CDR3 consists of 14 residues. As DNA, the CDR3 is TGTGCCAGCAGCGGCGGGGGAAGGGGAAACACCAGATATTTT. Translated: CASSGGGRGNTRYF.

V usage is TRBV6-6 and J usage is TRBJ2-6, with a weak D call TRBD1 (6 bases). This CDR3 is 18 amino acids long. Germline CDR1 MNHNY, CDR2 SVGAGI (reference sequence). Trimming pared 6 bases from V and 1 base from J, leaving 19 bases between. CDR3 sequence: CASSGTGTRASGANVLTF. For the CDR3, the DNA is TGTGCCAGCAGCGGGACCGGGACACGGGCTTCTGGGGCCAACGTCCTGACTTTC.

The rearrangement links TRBV18 to TRBJ2-1, with a tentative D call TRBD2 (6 bases). The CDR3 is 14 amino acids. Between the trimmed V and J ends, which lost 2 bases and 10 bases, there was a span of 15 bases. Germline V gene lookup returns CDR1 KGHSH and CDR2 LQKENI. CDR3 nucleotide sequence: TGTGCCAGCTCACCAAAGGAGGGGACCAAGGAGCAGTTCTTC. Translation gives CASSPKEGTKEQFF. Full variable domain (outside the CDR3, taken from reference TRBV18 and TRBJ2-1): NAGVMQNPRHLVRRRGQEARLRCSPMKGHSHVYWYRQLPEEGLKFMVYLQKENIIDESGMPKERFSAEFPKEGPSILRIQQVVRGDSAAYFCASSPKEGTKEQFFGPGTRLTVL.

With respect to this clonotype: This CDR3 is missing its conserved last phenylalanine or tryptophan, likely due to a read error. The gene calls are TRBV10-3 and TRBJ2-6, with D possibly matching TRBD1 (8 bases). The CDR3 is made up of 18 amino acids. Germline assignment: CDR1 ENHRY and CDR2 SYGVKD. The V end was cut by 10 bases, the J end by 1 base, with 23 bases between. Here the CDR3 DNA reads TGTGCCAGCAGGGAGGGTCAGGGACAGGATTCTGGGGCCAACGTCCTGACTTTA. The encoded protein is CASREGQGQDSGANVLTL.

This clonotype was detected once. The chain joins TRBV2 to TRBJ2-3; unclear D gene. Germline assignment: CDR1 SNHLY and CDR2 FYNNEI. This CDR3 is built from 18 residues. V was cut by 7 bases and J by 1 base, with 24 bases left in between. The CDR3 coding sequence is TGTGCCAGCACTTCATACTGGACGGAATCTCCTGGCACAGATACGCAGTATTTT. It codes for CASTSYWTESPGTDTQYF. The variable domain in full, completed from reference TRBV2 and TRBJ2-3, reads EPEVTQTPSHQVTQMGQEVILRCVPISNHLYFYWYRQILGQKVEFLVSFYNNEISEKSEIFDDQFSVERPDGSNFTLKIRSTKLEDSAMYFCASTSYWTESPGTDTQYFGPGTRLTVL.

This clonotype was detected ten times or more. CDR3 nucleotide sequence: TGTGCCAGCAGCGCTAGCGGGGGACTCACAGATACGCAGTATTTT. Amino acids: CASSASGGLTDTQYF. The V and J genes are TRBV7-2 and TRBJ2-3; 10 bases match TRBD2. This CDR3 contains 15 residues. J gave up 2 bases and V 5 bases, and 4 bases lay outside the gene matches. Germline loops: CDR1 SGHTA, CDR2 FQGNSA.

This clonotype came up a few times. The chain couples TRBV20-1 to TRBJ2-3; 7 bases agree with TRBD1. The CDR3 is 17 residues long. Germline V gives CDR1 DFQATT, CDR2 SNEGSKA (reference sequence). V was clipped by 5 bases and J by 0 bases; unmatched bases: 14. CDR3 residues: CSAPRIQGFASTDTQYF. The CDR3 coding sequence is TGCAGTGCTCCTCGGATACAGGGGTTCGCAAGCACAGATACGCAGTATTTT.